The source of this TCR beta chain is a study of T-cell memory formation after mild COVID-19. Study-wide results and limits: Among CD4+ contracting clones, most were CM and EM, and CD8+ ones EMRA. The second-wave clones peaking on day 37 were not confirmed as SARS-CoV-2-specific.

CDR3 length equals 12 residues. Trimming removed 5 bases at V and 8 bases at J, with 9 bases between. CDR1 is SGHTA, CDR2 FQGNSA, per germline. This clonotype has more than one count but fewer than ten. Its matching antigen is unknown. With constant-segment primers, 5'RACE yielded cDNA libraries of TCR alpha and TCR beta that carried sample barcodes and UMIs. TCRdb re-derived calls from the 5' RACE reads in MiXCR, one entry per CDR3 protein. This table holds about 130,000 distinct CDR3 sequences, roughly 15% found once. The sample consisted of PBMCs or a T cell subset sorted from them (not recorded which). The genes are TRBV7-2 and TRBJ2-2; no definite D call. The sequence was obtained from an adult woman who had mild COVID-19 (a few samples of this study predate the infection). Cell type and time point are not known. CDR3 loop: CASSRPAGELFF. The CDR3, as DNA: TGTGCCAGCAGCCGGCCGGCTGGGGAGCTGTTTTTT.